This record looks at one TCR beta chain sequence and its context. What this receptor recognizes is not known. Base qualities are not at hand, and no much larger clone is one base apart. V ends up 5 bases short and J 4 bases short, with an unmatched junction base count of 7. Looking up the germline V gene yields CDR1 SQVTM and CDR2 ANQGSEA. The CDR3 has 13 amino acids, counting the end cysteine and phenylalanine. Only the CDR3 DNA is retained, 39 bases long and in frame from the first base. These data belong to a study of blood T cells in healthy people across ages (dated by TCRdb to 2014 to 2015). Some background on the complete study: In model experiments, template switching captured about one uniquely barcoded TCR beta cDNA molecule for every two T cells. Donors were grouped into four age groups: young (average 16 years), middle-aged (about 40), aged (around 66) and long-lived (approximately 75). For two donors (one aged 18 to 29 and one aged 80 or older), the study analyzed two additional independent replicas of 1 million unique cDNA reads from the same blood draw. Donors of different ages were randomly distributed across sequencing lanes to avoid experimental bias. Age-related changes in TCR beta repertoire diversity were measured in the study by deep sequencing normalized with unique cDNA molecular identifiers. General study outcomes and caveats: Compared with the aged group, the long-lived group had more naive CD4+ T cells, fewer expanded clones and increased TCR diversity, a pattern suggesting age selection. The percentage of naive T cells measured by flow cytometry correlated strongly with observed TCR beta diversity. As age increased, observed TCR beta diversity per million T cells dropped in a roughly linear way, and a significant reduction was already evident by age about 40. Because donor CMV infection status was unknown, age-related changes in expanded clonotypes were potentially confounded. Estimates of total diversity based on one million sequenced T cells were considered lower bounds and underestimates. Conclusive comparison of naive and antigen-experienced compartments was prevented by the profiling of bulk unsorted PBMCs.

Library method: 5' RACE. For sequencing, an Illumina HiSeq 2500 was employed. A second PCR of about 7 to 12 cycles was run with a J-beta primer mix and a sample-barcoded 5' primer. A unique molecular identifier was introduced onto each TCR beta cDNA molecule by a template-switch 5' adaptor carrying 12 random nucleotides. At least 3 million CDR3-containing paired-end reads were obtained from each sample. All of the RNA was converted into first-strand cDNA using the Mint cDNA synthesis kit, with a TRBC-specific oligonucleotide serving as the primer. After uracil-DNA glycosylase treatment, a first 18-cycle PCR used universal primers M1SS and BC2_uni_R on all cDNA. In the authors' own workflow: Normalization of each sample was performed by random selection of 1 million high-quality reads, each carrying a distinct molecular identifier. Reads with shared molecular identifiers were discarded instead of being binned into consensus sequences. MiTCR, set to a Q25 quality threshold and the strictest error-elimination algorithm, was used for CDR3 identification, clonotype clustering and error correction. A nonparametric unseen species model with Euler transformation was used to estimate a lower bound on total TCR beta diversity. TCRdb reran the public reads through fastp at Q25 and MiXCR, keeping productive beta chains. When rows share a CDR3 protein, they turn into one entry using the most common DNA and genes. The V and J calls shown here were made by TCRdb, not taken from the authors' results. The sample table records about 1,500,000 distinct CDR3 sequences; around 39% of these occur just once. The ten largest clones represent approximately 7.9% of the sample.

The donors were roughly 39 Caucasian individuals from Russia, aged 6 to 90 years, who were systemically healthy. Each donor gave approximately 9.3 milliliters of peripheral blood, collected into EDTA-treated Vacutainer tubes. Ficoll-Paque density-gradient centrifugation was used to isolate PBMCs, with at least 6 million per sample. Total RNA, at least 6 micrograms per sample, was extracted from PBMCs with Trizol reagent. Naive CD45RAhigh/CD27high T cell percentages were measured by flow cytometry on a PBMC aliquot from every donor. The source material was blood. The receptor comes from a woman between 18 and 30 years old in good health. The V gene is TRBV29-1 and the J gene is TRBJ1-2, with TRBD1 identical over 7 junction bases. The nucleotides are TGCAGCGTTCCGACAGGGTGGGGCTATGGCTACACCTTC. It encodes CSVPTGWGYGYTF.